This T cell receptor beta chain was sequenced for a study of blood T cell repertoires in COVID-19. Study overall: Material from acute and convalescent COVID-19 was sourced from the United States, Italy and Spain. PBMCs, B-cell-depleted T cells, or T cells provided the cDNA or gDNA that made up the material.

Per the study methods: Reference gene primers were amplified, and this amplification served to estimate nucleated cell counts. The data were produced by immunoSEQ multiplex PCR, yet TCRdb's version contains in-frame clones alone and is incomplete. That table furnishes V, J and clone size, whereas the DNA furnished D and trimming. Among roughly 180,000 clones listed, less than 90% were seen once. The CDR3 loop spans 16 amino acids. V trimming: 3 bases; J trimming: 5 bases; junction bases outside the gene matches: 12. CDR1 is MNHNS and CDR2 is SASEGT in the germline V gene. The chain couples TRBV6-1 to TRBJ1-1; TRBD1 matches at 7 bases. This TCR came from a man aged 65 to 85 with active or convalescent COVID-19. The specimen was peripheral blood. CDR3 sequence (DNA): TGTGCCAGCAGTGAGCAGGGGGTATACCGAGGAACTGAAGCTTTCTTT. Translation gives CASSEQGVYRGTEAFF.